This entry lists 15 T cell receptor beta chains sequenced from one sample in a study of metastatic and nonmetastatic thyroid tumors. All patients reached thyroid surgery having received no treatment beforehand. With MiXCR, TCRdb called clones anew from the PCR reads. This table holds about 13,000 clones, more than 25% found once. Sequenced input: tumor tissue. The source is a female donor with papillary thyroid cancer or a benign thyroid nodule (not recorded which). Some clones in this sample may be carry-over from other donors' samples.

This clone was detected ten times or more. The chain links TRBV28 to TRBJ2-5; 7 bases align to TRBD1. This CDR3 has 17 residues. With 7 bases clipped from V and 7 bases from J, the junction kept 21 bases outside the gene matches. Germline V gene lookup returns CDR1 MDHEN and CDR2 SYDVKM. In nucleotides, the CDR3 is TGTGCCAGCACCATGATGCCGGGACAGAGGGGGCTTAGGACCCAGTACTTC. Its translation is CASTMMPGQRGLRTQYF.

Sample share makes this clone medium-sized. The chain has TRBV20-1 and TRBJ1-5; TRBD1 might be the D (6 bases). The CDR3 length is 12 residues. Per the germline V gene, CDR1 is DFQATT and CDR2 is SNEGSKA (reference sequence). V was pared by 7 bases and J by 4 bases, with 11 bases between. CDR3 DNA sequence: TGCAGTGTCGACAGGTTTAATCAGCCCCAGCATTTT. The encoded protein is CSVDRFNQPQHF.

The chain uses TRBV30 and TRBJ2-2, with TRBD2 as a possible D gene (5 bases). CDR3 length: 15 amino acids. Germline CDR1 reads GTSNPN; CDR2 reads SVGIG (reference sequence). The germline V and J ends were trimmed by 3 bases and 6 bases, with 17 bases remaining between them. CDR3 sequence (DNA): TGTGCCTGGAGGTCGGCGGGCGAGGATTCCGGGGAGCTGTTTTTT. Amino acid sequence: CAWRSAGEDSGELFF.

The chain carries TRBV20-1 and TRBJ2-7; no firm D call. Trimming shortened V by 7 bases and J by 3 bases, and 13 bases separated the two germline ends. Germline CDR1 and CDR2: DFQATT and SNEGSKA (reference sequence). The CDR3 runs to 12 residues. The CDR3 region is CSGARVYYEQYF. The CDR3 nucleotides are TGCAGTGGGGCTAGGGTCTACTACGAGCAGTACTTC.

Here the CDR3 DNA reads TGTGCCAGCAGTGAAAAACAGGGGGCAGATAATTCACCCCTCCACTTT. Its translation: CASSEKQGADNSPLHF. This chain joins TRBV6-1 and TRBJ1-6; TRBD1 aligns across 9 bases. The CDR3 sequence is 16 residues long. V shed 2 bases and J 5 bases; nucleotides not matched to a gene: 4. The V gene's germline CDR1 is MNHNS and CDR2 SASEGT.

The J gene is TRBJ2-7, the V gene TRBV19; the match to TRBD2 covers 8 bases. CDR3 length equals 14 residues. With 2 bases clipped from V and 5 bases from J, the junction kept 5 bases outside the gene matches. Germline CDR1 and CDR2: LNHDA and SQIVND (reference sequence). The CDR3, as DNA: TGTGCCAGTAGTATAACAGCGGGAGTCGACGAGCAGTACTTC. It encodes CASSITAGVDEQYF.

The chain uses TRBV6-2 or TRBV6-3 and TRBJ2-5; D is undetermined. V was pared by 1 base and J by 5 bases, with 17 bases between. CDR1 and CDR2 from the germline V gene are MNHEY and SVGEGT. The CDR3 runs to 16 residues. CDR3 residues: CASSYLSALRNETQYF. CDR3 in DNA: TGTGCCAGCAGTTACTTGAGCGCCCTCCGGAACGAGACCCAGTACTTC.

This clone has ten or more counts. This sequence joins TRBV28 and TRBJ1-2; D is ambiguous. Trimming cost V 5 bases and J 3 bases, with 4 bases left between them. The germline gives CDR1 MDHEN, CDR2 SYDVKM. The CDR3 consists of 11 residues. The CDR3 sequence: CASSNHYGYTF. CDR3 DNA sequence: TGTGCCAGCAGTAATCACTATGGCTACACCTTC.

V is TRBV2 and J is TRBJ1-2; no clear D gene. The CDR3 length is 14 residues. Deletions cut 3 bases from V and 4 bases from J, with 12 bases between. In germline, CDR1 is SNHLY, CDR2 FYNNEI. The CDR3 is CASSEMRRSYGYTF. The DNA for the CDR3 is TGTGCCAGCAGTGAGATGCGACGGAGCTATGGCTACACCTTC.

The chain is built from TRBV5-1 and TRBJ2-7; 7 nucleotides agree with TRBD1. CDR3 length equals 15 residues. Per the germline V gene, CDR1 is SGHRS and CDR2 is YFSETQ. Losses at the gene ends were 2 bases for V and 4 bases for J; bases not matched to a gene: 9. The CDR3 sequence is CASSLRGPRTYEQYF. The DNA of the CDR3 is TGCGCCAGCAGCTTAAGGGGGCCACGAACGTACGAGCAGTACTTC.

V usage is TRBV6-1 and J usage is TRBJ2-7; TRBD1 aligns across 9 bases. V lost 6 bases to trimming and J lost 4 bases; unmatched junction nucleotides: 13. The CDR3 loop spans 16 amino acids. The germline CDR1 and CDR2 sequences are MNHNS and SASEGT. CDR3 residues: CASRTQDRGFLYEQYF. The CDR3 DNA reads TGTGCCAGCAGAACCCAGGACAGGGGCTTTCTGTACGAGCAGTACTTC.

A remark on this clone: One junction end disagrees with the germline gene, perhaps due to a read error. This chain joins TRBV6-2 or TRBV6-3 and TRBJ1-6; D is undetermined. CDR1 MNHEY and CDR2 SVGEGT come from the germline V gene. There are 14 residues in the CDR3. CDR3 residues: CAISSGGDNSPLHF. CDR3 sequence (DNA): TGTGCCATCAGTTCGGGTGGGGATAATTCACCCCTCCACTTT.

The V call is TRBV4-3, the J call TRBJ2-3, with D possibly TRBD2 on 5 matching bases. This CDR3 contains 16 residues. The V and J ends lost 2 bases and 0 bases respectively, with 12 bases between them. Germline V lookup: CDR1 LGHNA, CDR2 YSLEER. Written as DNA, the CDR3 is TGCGCCAGCAGCCAATACGTCGGGATCAGCACAGATACGCAGTATTTT. It yields the protein CASSQYVGISTDTQYF.

Many counts were recorded for this clone. The rearrangement joins TRBV4-3 to TRBJ2-3; 15 bases are shared with TRBD2. V lost 5 bases to trimming and J lost 0 bases; unmatched junction nucleotides: 3. Germline CDR1 LGHNA, CDR2 YSLEER. CDR3 length: 17 residues. The CDR3 DNA follows: TGCGCCAGCAGCTACGGGACTAGCGGGGGGAGCACAGATACGCAGTATTTT. This translates into CASSYGTSGGSTDTQYF.

This clone has a count of ten or more. The V call is TRBV5-6, the J call TRBJ2-7, with a weak D call TRBD2 (5 bases). This CDR3 has 15 amino acids. Germline V lookup: CDR1 SGHDT, CDR2 YYEEEE. Trimming removed 4 bases at V and 3 bases at J, with 17 bases between. CDR3 amino acids: CASSNLRTQNYEQYF. The DNA of the CDR3 is TGTGCCAGCAGCAACCTCCGGACTCAAAACTACGAGCAGTACTTC.